This T cell receptor beta chain was obtained from a study of CD8+ T cells in alopecia areata (dated by TCRdb to the late 2010s). With respect to the entire study: The treated patients took part in an open-label pilot trial in which moderate-to-severe alopecia areata was treated with oral tofacitinib at 5 to 10 mg twice daily. The SALT score, which quantifies the percentage of affected scalp surface area, was used to measure disease severity in treated patients. RNA came from the PAXgene miRNA kit for fixed scalp, the miRNeasy kit for PBMCs, and the RNeasy kit for mouse skin. High-throughput TCRbeta sequencing was used to examine T cell clonal expansion in alopecia areata in both the C3H/HeJ mouse model and human patients. Tofacitinib-treated patients had biopsies at baseline and at 4 and 24 weeks of treatment, with a later scalp biopsy in several patients. Scalp clonality was compared across normal scalp (n=4), patchy alopecia areata scalp (n=8), and alopecia totalis/universalis scalp (n=8). Human TCRbeta sequencing covered scalp tissue and sorted CD4+ and CD8+ peripheral blood T cells from patchy and totalis/universalis alopecia areata patients and healthy controls. TCRbeta CDR3 regions were amplified by immunoSEQ multiplex PCR using 35 Vbeta forward and 13 Jbeta reverse primers. Patients stayed on tofacitinib for 6 to 18 months and then had 6 months of follow-up off drug so that delayed response and recurrence could be assessed.

Trimming removed 0 bases from V and 6 bases from J; the gene matches leave 2 bases unexplained. The CDR3 numbers 13 residues from cysteine through phenylalanine. The kept DNA is CDR3 alone, 39 bases in frame from the first base. The germline V gene supplies CDR1 SGHAT and CDR2 FQNNGV. The sample's time point, from its label and the paper: about four weeks on oral tofacitinib. The intended sense of this specimen's treatment or condition label: oral pan-JAK inhibitor, 5-10 mg twice daily. Lesional scalp punch biopsies and peripheral blood were obtained from alopecia areata patients. PBMCs were separated by density centrifugation and stained for CD3, CD4 and CD8, after which CD4+ and CD8+ T cells were sorted on a FACSAria. General conclusions and limits of the study: The treated cohort was small, with a single nonresponder, so links between baseline CD8+ expansion and response need larger studies. Compared with normal scalp, lesional scalp had higher clonality and more expanded CD8+ clones, particularly in alopecia totalis/universalis, a pattern that suggests antigenic drive. Compared with mice, TCR sequences shared between patients were less clear, possibly partly because of HLA diversity across the patient population. Scalp TCR repertoire analysis is complicated because resident alphabeta T cells in normal human skin are also sequenced, whereas mouse skin is dominated by gammadelta T cells. Tofacitinib significantly lowered scalp clonality and the number of expanded CD8+ clones among the top 100 scalp clones. During tofacitinib treatment, many expanded lesional clones stuck around in both scalp and blood, and this persistence may partly explain why relapse happens after treatment is stopped.

This clone was counted between two and nine times. There is no known antigen for this receptor. No base quality values were provided; no much bigger clone lies one nucleotide off. The protocol used for the library was the immunoSEQ multiplex PCR assay. RNA was extracted from all samples and reverse transcribed into cDNA as template for TCR sequencing. SuperScript III was used to make first-strand cDNA, primed with a 2:1 mix of oligo-dT and random hexamers. A synthetic immune receptor repertoire was used to measure amplification bias, and any remaining bias was corrected computationally. Processing in the source paper ran as follows. Raw reads were preprocessed to remove errors, and CDR3 was defined according to IMGT conventions as the region from the conserved cysteine to phenylalanine. Clonality was computed by normalizing Shannon entropy by log2 of the number of productive unique TCRs and subtracting the result from 1. Scalp TCRbeta sequences were cross-referenced with sorted blood CD4 and CD8 repertoires so that the CD4 or CD8 identity of scalp clones could be inferred. TCRdb holds this immuneACCESS table with in-frame rearrangements only. Some clones are missing; in checked studies, unresolved V genes explain under half, and the rest has no known cause. V and J calls and clone size follow that table, whereas D and trimming were derived from the DNA. This sample comprises more than 100,000 clones, about 50% of them detected only once. 0.46% of the sample goes to the ten largest clones.

Recombination joined TRBV11-2 with TRBJ2-7, and 7 junctional nucleotides match TRBD1. This material consisted of CD4+ T cells sorted from blood, taken at week 4, from a patient treated with tofacitinib. This receptor was taken from a human donor with alopecia areata. The CDR3 reads as follows: CASSLEGTAEQYF. The DNA sequence follows: TGTGCCAGCAGCTTAGAAGGGACAGCCGAGCAGTACTTC.